This T cell receptor (beta chain) was sequenced in a study of T cells after yellow fever vaccination. Study context: Fractions of limited cellularity were prepared by means of SMART-Seq v4 Ultra Low Input.

The CDR3 spans 15 residues. Looked up from germline, CDR1 is SGHRS and CDR2 is YFSETQ. V lost 0 bases and J 4 bases, leaving 11 bases between the germline ends. Each CDR3 protein gets one entry after TCRdb re-called the 5' RACE reads with MiXCR. The sample holds just over 300,000 distinct CDR3 sequences, 3% to 4.5% seen once. Overall study findings and caveats: Once the booster was given, most primary-vaccination clones reappeared, at around 95% for CD4 and more than 85% for CD8. Peaking faster, on day 5 versus 15, the secondary response was nonetheless weaker.

In this sample, this clonotype turned up many times. Its antigen is undetermined. The genes are TRBV5-1 and TRBJ2-1, with unresolved D. This specimen was PBMCs, taken on the day of the yellow fever booster vaccination. The clonotype originates from a man between 18 and 35 years old who received the YFV17D yellow fever vaccine. The CDR3 coding sequence is TGCGCCAGCAGCTTGGGAGTATACTCATACAATGAGCAGTTCTTC. Residues: CASSLGVYSYNEQFF.